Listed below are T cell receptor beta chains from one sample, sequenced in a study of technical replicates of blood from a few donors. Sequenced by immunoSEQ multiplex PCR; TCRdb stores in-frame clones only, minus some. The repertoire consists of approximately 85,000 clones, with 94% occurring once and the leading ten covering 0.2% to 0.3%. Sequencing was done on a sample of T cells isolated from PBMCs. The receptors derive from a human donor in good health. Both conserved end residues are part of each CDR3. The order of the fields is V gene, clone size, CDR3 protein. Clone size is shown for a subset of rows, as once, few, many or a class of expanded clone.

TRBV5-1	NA	CASSQDSEAFF
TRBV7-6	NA	CASSLGLAVNEQFF
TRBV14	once	CASSQDNRTGDQPQHF
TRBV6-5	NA	CASSYDNRGYEQYF
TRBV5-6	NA	CASSSILAGGRNTQYF
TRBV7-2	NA	CASSPLGPLYGGNTIYF
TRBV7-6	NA	CASSLSGGGYEQYF
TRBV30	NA	CARRRSGGGNTGELFF
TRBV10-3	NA	CAIRKTGGPGELFF
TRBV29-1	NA	CSVLPHNNEQFF
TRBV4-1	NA	CASSQAWAGKTYEQFF
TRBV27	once	CASRGQGDMNTEAFF
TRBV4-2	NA	CASSRTGGADQPQHF